This T cell receptor (beta chain) was documented in a study of T cells in tumors after PD-1 blockade. In the study overall: On average, peripheral blood gave roughly 110,000 TCR templates and tens of thousands of unique clonotypes.

Some clones are missing from TCRdb's copy, which holds only in-frame ones; the method was immunoSEQ multiplex PCR. The data hold just under 65,000 clones, with around 67% observed a single time. The CDR3 has 17 residues. In germline, CDR1 is PRHDT, CDR2 FYEKMQ (reference sequence). The V gene end was trimmed by 3 bases and the J gene end by 6 bases; junction bases not matched to a gene: 14. This TCR was sampled from a human donor with basal cell carcinoma. The V call is TRBV13, the J call TRBJ2-5, with 9 nucleotides matching TRBD1. This sample comprised PBMCs, obtained after anti-PD-1 treatment. The CDR3 nucleotides are TGTGCCAGCAGCTTCATTCTCAGGGGACAGGGAATGCAGACCCAGTACTTC. Its translation is CASSFILRGQGMQTQYF. Filled out from reference TRBV13 and TRBJ2-5, the complete variable domain reads AAGVIQSPRHLIKEKRETATLKCYPIPRHDTVYWYQQGPGQDPQFLISFYEKMQSDKGSIPDRFSAQQFSDYHSELNMSSLELGDSALYFCASSFILRGQGMQTQYFGPGTRLLVL.